This T cell receptor beta chain stems from a study of immune evolution from preneoplasia to lung adenocarcinoma. The method was immunoSEQ multiplex PCR; TCRdb's version includes in-frame clones alone and lacks a portion of them. The repertoire consists of thousands of clones, with 81% occurring once and the leading ten covering 7% to 9.5%. For this clone: Relative to the germline gene, one junction end is altered; a read error may explain this.

Between the mid-2010s and the late 2010s, patients underwent resection in Japan or China. Each case's diagnosis was confirmed by two pathologists on H&E. Germline CDR1 is SSHAT and CDR2 is FNYEAQ (reference sequence). The CDR3 is 13 amino acids. J is TRBJ2-7 and V is TRBV7-7; TRBD1 agrees at 7 bases. The sequence came from a person aged 65-85 years with lung adenocarcinoma. Source material: FFPE adjacent normal lung tissue. The CDR3 reads CASSYRTGYEQYF. The DNA of the CDR3 is TGTGCTAGCAGCTACAGGACAGGCTACGAGCAGTACTTC.